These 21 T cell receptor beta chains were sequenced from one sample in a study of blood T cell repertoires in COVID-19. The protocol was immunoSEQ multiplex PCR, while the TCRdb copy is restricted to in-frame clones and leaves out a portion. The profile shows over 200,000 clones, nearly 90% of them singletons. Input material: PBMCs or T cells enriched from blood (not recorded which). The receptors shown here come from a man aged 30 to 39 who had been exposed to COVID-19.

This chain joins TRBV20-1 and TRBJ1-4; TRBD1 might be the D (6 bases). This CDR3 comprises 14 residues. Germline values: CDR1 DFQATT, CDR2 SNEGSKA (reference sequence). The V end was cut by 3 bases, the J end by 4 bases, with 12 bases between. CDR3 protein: CSASQGSDNEKLFF. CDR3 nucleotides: TGCAGTGCTAGTCAGGGGTCGGATAATGAAAAACTGTTTTTT.

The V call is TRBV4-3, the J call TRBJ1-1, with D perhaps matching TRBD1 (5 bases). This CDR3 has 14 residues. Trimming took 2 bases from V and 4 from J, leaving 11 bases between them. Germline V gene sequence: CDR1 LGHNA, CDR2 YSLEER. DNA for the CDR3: TGCGCCAGCAGCCAAATGGGGGGTAGCACTGAAGCTTTCTTT. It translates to CASSQMGGSTEAFF.

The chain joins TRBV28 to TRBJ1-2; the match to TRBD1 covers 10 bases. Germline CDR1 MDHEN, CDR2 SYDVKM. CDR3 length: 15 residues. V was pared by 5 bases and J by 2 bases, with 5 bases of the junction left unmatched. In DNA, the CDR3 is TGTGCCAGCAGTACTTGGACAGGGGGGAACTATGGCTACACCTTC. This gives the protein CASSTWTGGNYGYTF.

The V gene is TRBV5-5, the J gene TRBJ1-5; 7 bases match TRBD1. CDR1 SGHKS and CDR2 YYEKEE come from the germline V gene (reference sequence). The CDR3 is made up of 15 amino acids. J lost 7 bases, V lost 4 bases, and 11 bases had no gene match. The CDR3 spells CASSEETGLGQPQHF. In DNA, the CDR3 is TGTGCCAGCAGCGAGGAGACAGGGCTGGGGCAGCCCCAGCATTTT.

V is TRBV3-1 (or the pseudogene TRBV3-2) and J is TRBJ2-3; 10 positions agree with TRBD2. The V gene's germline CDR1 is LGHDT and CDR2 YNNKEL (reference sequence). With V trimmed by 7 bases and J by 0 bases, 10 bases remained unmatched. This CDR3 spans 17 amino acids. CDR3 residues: CASTFSLAGLSTDTQYF. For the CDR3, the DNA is TGTGCCAGCACCTTTTCACTAGCGGGGTTGAGCACAGATACGCAGTATTTT.

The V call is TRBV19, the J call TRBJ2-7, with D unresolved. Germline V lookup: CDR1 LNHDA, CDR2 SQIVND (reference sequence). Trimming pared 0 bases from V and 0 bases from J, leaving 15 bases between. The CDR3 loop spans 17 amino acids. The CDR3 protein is CASSIEADRRYSYEQYF. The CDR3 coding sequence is TGTGCCAGTAGTATAGAGGCTGATCGCCGATACTCCTACGAGCAGTACTTC.

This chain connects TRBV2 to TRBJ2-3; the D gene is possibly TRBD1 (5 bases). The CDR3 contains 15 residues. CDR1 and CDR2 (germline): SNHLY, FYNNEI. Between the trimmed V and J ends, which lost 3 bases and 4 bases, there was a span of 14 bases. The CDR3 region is CASSDRQGVADTQYF. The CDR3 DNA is TGTGCCAGCAGTGATCGGCAGGGTGTCGCAGATACGCAGTATTTT.

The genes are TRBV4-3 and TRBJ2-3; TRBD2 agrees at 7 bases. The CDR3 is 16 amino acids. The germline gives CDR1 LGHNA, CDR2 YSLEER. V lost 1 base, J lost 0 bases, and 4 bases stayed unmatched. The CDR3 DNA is TGCGCCAGCAGCCAAGCTGAGCGGGGAAGCACAGATACGCAGTATTTT. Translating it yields CASSQAERGSTDTQYF.

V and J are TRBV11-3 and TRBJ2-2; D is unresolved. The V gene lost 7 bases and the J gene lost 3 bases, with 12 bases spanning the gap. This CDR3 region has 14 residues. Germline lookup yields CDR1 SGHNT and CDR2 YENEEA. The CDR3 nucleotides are TGTGCCAGCATGGCTCTAGTTGACACCGGGGAGCTGTTTTTT. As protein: CASMALVDTGELFF.

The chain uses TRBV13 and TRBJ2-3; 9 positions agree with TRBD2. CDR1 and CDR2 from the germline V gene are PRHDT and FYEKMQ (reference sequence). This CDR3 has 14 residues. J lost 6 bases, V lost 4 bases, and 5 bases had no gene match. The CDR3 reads CASSSGLAADTQYF. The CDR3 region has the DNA TGTGCCAGCAGCTCGGGACTAGCAGCGGATACGCAGTATTTT.

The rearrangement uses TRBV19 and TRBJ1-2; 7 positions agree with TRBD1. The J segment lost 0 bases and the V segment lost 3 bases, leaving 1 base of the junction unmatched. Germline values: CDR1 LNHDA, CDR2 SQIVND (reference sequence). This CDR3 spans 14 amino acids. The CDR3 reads CASSMGQTNYGYTF. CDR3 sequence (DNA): TGTGCCAGTAGTATGGGACAGACTAACTATGGCTACACCTTC.

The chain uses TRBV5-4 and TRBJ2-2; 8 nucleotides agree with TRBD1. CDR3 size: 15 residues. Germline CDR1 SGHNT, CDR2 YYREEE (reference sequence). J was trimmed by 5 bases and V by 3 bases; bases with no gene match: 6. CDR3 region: CASSWDQGATGELFF. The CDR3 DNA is TGTGCCAGCAGCTGGGACCAGGGGGCGACCGGGGAGCTGTTTTTT.

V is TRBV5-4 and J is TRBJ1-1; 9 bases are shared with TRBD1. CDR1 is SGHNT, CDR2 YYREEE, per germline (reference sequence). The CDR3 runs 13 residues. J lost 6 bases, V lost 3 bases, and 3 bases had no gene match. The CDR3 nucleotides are TGTGCCAGCAGCTCCCGGGACAGGGCTGAAGCTTTCTTT. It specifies CASSSRDRAEAFF.

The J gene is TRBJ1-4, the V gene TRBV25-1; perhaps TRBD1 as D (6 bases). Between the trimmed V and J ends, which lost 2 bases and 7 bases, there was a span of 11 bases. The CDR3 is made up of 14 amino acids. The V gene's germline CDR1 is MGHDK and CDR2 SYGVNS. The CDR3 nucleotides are TGTGCCAGCAGTGAAATGGACAGTGGTGAAAAACTGTTTTTT. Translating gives CASSEMDSGEKLFF.

This CDR3 is CASSSRVTSRSGEQYF. CDR3 bases: TGCGCCAGCAGTAGTCGGGTGACTAGCCGATCGGGTGAGCAGTACTTC. The chain recombines TRBV4-1 with TRBJ2-7; 7 bases are shared with TRBD2. The CDR3 contains 16 residues. CDR1 is MGHRA and CDR2 is YSYEKL in the germline V gene. The V segment lost 6 bases and the J segment 7 bases; nucleotides outside the gene matches: 18.

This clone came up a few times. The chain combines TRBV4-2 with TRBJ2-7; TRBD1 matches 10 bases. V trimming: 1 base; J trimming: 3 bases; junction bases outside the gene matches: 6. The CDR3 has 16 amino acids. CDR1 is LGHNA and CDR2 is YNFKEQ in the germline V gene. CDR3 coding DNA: TGTGCCAGCAGCCAAGTTTCGACAGGGGGCTTCTACGAGCAGTACTTC. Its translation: CASSQVSTGGFYEQYF.

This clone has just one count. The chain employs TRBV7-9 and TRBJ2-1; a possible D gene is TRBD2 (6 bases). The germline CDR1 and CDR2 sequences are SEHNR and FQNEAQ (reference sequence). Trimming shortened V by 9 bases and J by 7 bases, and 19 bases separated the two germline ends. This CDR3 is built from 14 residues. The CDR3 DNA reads TGTGCCAGTGGCGTGGCGGGACCCCAAAATGAGCAGTTCTTC. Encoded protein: CASGVAGPQNEQFF.

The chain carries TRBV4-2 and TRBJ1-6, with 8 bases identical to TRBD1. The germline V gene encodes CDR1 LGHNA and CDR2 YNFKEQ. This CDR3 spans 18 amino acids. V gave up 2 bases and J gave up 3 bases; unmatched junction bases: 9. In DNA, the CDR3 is TGTGCCAGCAGCCAAAACCCCGGGACAGGTTACTATAATTCACCCCTCCACTTT. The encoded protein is CASSQNPGTGYYNSPLHF.

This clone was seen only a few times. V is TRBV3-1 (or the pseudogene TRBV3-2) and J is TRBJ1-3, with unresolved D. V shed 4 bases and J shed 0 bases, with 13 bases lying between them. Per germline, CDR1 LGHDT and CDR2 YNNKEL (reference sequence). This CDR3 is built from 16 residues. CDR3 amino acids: CASSLRGFDSGNTIYF. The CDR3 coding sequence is TGTGCCAGCAGCCTCCGGGGTTTCGACTCTGGAAACACCATATATTTT.

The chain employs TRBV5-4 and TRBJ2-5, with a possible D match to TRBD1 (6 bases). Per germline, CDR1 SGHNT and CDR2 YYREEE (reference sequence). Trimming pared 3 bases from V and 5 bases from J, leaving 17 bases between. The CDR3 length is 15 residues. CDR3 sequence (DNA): TGTGCCAGCAGCTCAGGACAGTCCTCGGGGGAGACCCAGTACTTC. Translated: CASSSGQSSGETQYF.

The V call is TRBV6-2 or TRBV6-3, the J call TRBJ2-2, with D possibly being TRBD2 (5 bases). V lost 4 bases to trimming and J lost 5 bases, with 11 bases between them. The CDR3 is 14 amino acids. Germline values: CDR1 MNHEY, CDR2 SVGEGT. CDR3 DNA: TGTGCCAGCAGTTTCGAGGGTTTGACCGGGGAGCTGTTTTTT. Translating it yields CASSFEGLTGELFF.